This T cell receptor beta chain was captured by sequencing in a study of blood T cell repertoires in COVID-19. Germline CDR1 SNHLY, CDR2 FYNNEI. J gave up 1 base and V 5 bases, and 2 bases lay outside the gene matches. The CDR3 has 13 residues. How the authors handled the data: Nucleated cell counts were estimated from reference gene primer amplification. Produced via immunoSEQ multiplex PCR; TCRdb's table is partial and in-frame only. That table furnishes V, J and clone size, whereas the DNA furnished D and trimming. Of approximately 500,000 clones in the sample, less than 90% were seen once. As regards this clone: The same CDR3 also results from other DNA sequences found in this sample.

The chain employs TRBV2 and TRBJ2-7; 7 nucleotides align to TRBD1. The receptor's source is a woman between 50 and 59 years old with COVID-19, enrolled during active disease. Material for sequencing was peripheral blood. CDR3 sequence: CASSRQGSYEQYF. CDR3 nucleotide sequence: TGTGCCAGCAGTAGACAGGGTTCCTACGAGCAGTACTTC.